This T cell receptor beta chain emerged from a study of T cell changes during pregnancy in multiple sclerosis. Data came from immunoSEQ multiplex PCR; TCRdb stores just in-frame clones and leaves some out. The sample has around 50,000 clones, over 90% seen once. Sequenced here: CD8+ T cells from peripheral blood mononuclear cells, sampled in the first trimester of pregnancy. This TCR was recovered from a female donor with multiple sclerosis, enrolled in a pregnancy study.

CDR3 nucleotides: TGCGCCAGCAGTGAGCCAGGGGTGGGCGAGCAGTACTTC. Protein: CASSEPGVGEQYF. The chain links TRBV10-2 to TRBJ2-7; weak D call: TRBD1 (6 bases). The CDR3 has 13 amino acids. Trimming left V 2 bases short and J 6 bases short, with 11 bases between. Germline values: CDR1 WSHSY, CDR2 SAAADI.